The 16 T cell receptor beta chains below come from one sample, sequenced in a study of cytomegalovirus exposure and HLA in healthy donors. In the PCR, 60 Vbeta and 13 Jbeta primers were used. Clones were read by immunoSEQ multiplex PCR, and TCRdb kept only the in-frame ones, dropping some. Among about 140,000 clones, around 77% were seen once, and the ten largest hold roughly 2%. Sequenced input: PBMCs. The receptors shown here come from a man in his thirties or forties in good health and CMV-seronegative.

The chain employs TRBV10-1 and TRBJ2-1; D might be TRBD2 (5 bases). V was trimmed by 9 bases and J by 0 bases, leaving 12 bases between them. CDR1 and CDR2 (germline): WNHNN, SYGVQD (reference sequence). CDR3 length: 14 residues. The CDR3 loop is CASRADSSYNEQFF. The CDR3 bases are TGCGCCAGTAGAGCGGATAGCTCCTACAATGAGCAGTTCTTC.

A note on this clone: Other DNA variants within this sample encode the same CDR3. This chain joins TRBV4-1 and TRBJ2-7, with D perhaps TRBD1 (5 bases). V lost 1 base, J lost 0 bases, and 10 bases lay in between. The CDR3 totals 15 residues. Germline V gives CDR1 MGHRA, CDR2 YSYEKL. The CDR3 DNA reads TGCGCCAGCAGCCAAGGCGGTACAGGCTCCTACGAGCAGTACTTC. This gives the protein CASSQGGTGSYEQYF.

This clone occurred once. The V and J genes are TRBV14 and TRBJ1-1; 10 nucleotides align to TRBD1. The V segment lost 4 bases and the J segment 4 bases; nucleotides outside the gene matches: 9. The length of the CDR3 is 16 residues. In germline, CDR1 is SGHDN, CDR2 FVKESK. The CDR3, as DNA: TGTGCCAGCAGCCGTTACGACAGGGGGCTGTCCACTGAAGCTTTCTTT. This encodes CASSRYDRGLSTEAFF.

V and J are TRBV18 and TRBJ2-7, with TRBD1 identical over 7 bases. J lost 2 bases, V lost 1 base, and 5 bases had no gene match. CDR3 length: 15 amino acids. From germline, CDR1 is KGHSH and CDR2 LQKENI. The CDR3, as DNA: TGTGCCAGCTCACCACGACAGGGTTCGGCCTACGAGCAGTACTTC. Translation gives CASSPRQGSAYEQYF.

The V gene is TRBV2, the J gene TRBJ1-1, with 10 positions matching TRBD1. This CDR3 has 14 residues. Trimming removed 2 bases from V and 8 bases from J; junction bases left unmatched: 5. The germline V gene encodes CDR1 SNHLY and CDR2 FYNNEI. DNA for the CDR3: TGTGCCAGCAGTGAAAAGGGACAGGGGTCCGAAGCTTTCTTT. Translation: CASSEKGQGSEAFF.

CDR3 bases: TGTGCCAGCAGCGTCTCCCGGGGGGCTGACACTGAAGCTTTCTTT. Encoded protein: CASSVSRGADTEAFF. The gene calls are TRBV7-2 and TRBJ1-1, with D perhaps TRBD1 (6 bases). Germline loops: CDR1 SGHTA, CDR2 FQGNSA. Trimming took 5 bases from V and 3 from J, leaving 16 bases between them. The CDR3 loop spans 15 amino acids.

The V and J genes are TRBV21-1 and TRBJ2-7; the listed D gene, TRBD1, was not tested against the DNA. TRBV21-1 constitutes a pseudogene. The CDR3 consists of 17 residues. The CDR3 sequence: CASSPSGGDRGRNEQYF. In nucleotides, the CDR3 is TGTGCCAGCAGCCCTTCCGGTGGGGACAGGGGGAGGAACGAGCAGTACTTC.

The chain is built from TRBV6-6 and TRBJ2-7; 10 bases align to TRBD1. This CDR3 contains 14 residues. CDR1 MNHNY and CDR2 SVGAGI come from the germline V gene (reference sequence). Trimming at V came to 2 bases and at J to 4 bases, leaving 2 bases not matched to a gene. CDR3 residues: CASSYEGQGYEQYF. The CDR3 bases are TGTGCCAGCAGTTACGAGGGACAGGGGTACGAGCAGTACTTC.

This clone was seen a few times. The V gene is TRBV6-5, the J gene TRBJ1-5, with D uncertain. CDR3 length: 12 amino acids. The germline V and J ends were trimmed by 5 bases and 7 bases, with 9 bases remaining between them. The germline V gene encodes CDR1 MNHEY and CDR2 SVGAGI. CDR3 amino acids: CASSERWQPQHF. The DNA of the CDR3 is TGTGCCAGCAGTGAGAGGTGGCAGCCCCAGCATTTT.

This CDR3 reads CASSVGGTGRTYEQYF. CDR3 in DNA: TGTGCCAGCAGCGTAGGGGGGACAGGGAGAACCTACGAGCAGTACTTC. This chain joins TRBV9 and TRBJ2-7; 9 bases agree with TRBD1. This CDR3 has 16 residues. V shed 0 bases and J 2 bases; nucleotides not matched to a gene: 6. CDR1 is SGDLS, CDR2 YYNGEE, per germline.

The chain couples TRBV5-8 to TRBJ1-1; possibly TRBD1 for D (6 bases). This CDR3 contains 16 residues. Germline-derived CDR1 and CDR2 are SGHTS and YDEGEE. With 3 bases removed from V and 2 bases from J, the gap between germline ends came to 17 bases. The CDR3 DNA reads TGTGCCAGCAGCTGGGATTTGACAGGAATAAACACTGAAGCTTTCTTT. The encoded protein is CASSWDLTGINTEAFF. The full variable domain, rest sourced from reference TRBV5-8 and TRBJ1-1, is EAGVTQSPTHLIKTRGQQATLRCSPISGHTSVYWYQQALGLGLQFLLWYDEGEERNRGNFPPRFSGRQFPNYSSELNVNALELEDSALYLCASSWDLTGINTEAFFGQGTRLTVV.

This chain uses TRBV29-1 with TRBJ2-7; 11 nucleotides line up with TRBD1. The CDR3 consists of 15 residues. V trimming: 1 base; J trimming: 5 bases; junction bases outside the gene matches: 7. Germline values: CDR1 SQVTM, CDR2 ANQGSEA. In DNA, the CDR3 is TGCAGCGTTGAAGGGATCGGGGGACAGGGGGACGAGCAGTACTTC. It encodes CSVEGIGGQGDEQYF.

The CDR3 loop is CASSARGQGTDTQYF. The CDR3, as DNA: TGTGCCAGCAGCGCCCGAGGGCAAGGGACAGATACGCAGTATTTT. The rearrangement joins TRBV9 to TRBJ2-3; D might be TRBD2 (5 bases). The V end lost 3 bases, the J end lost 3 bases, and 14 bases lay between the germline ends. Germline-derived CDR1 and CDR2 are SGDLS and YYNGEE. The CDR3 has 15 amino acids.

The chain has TRBV28 and TRBJ2-5; possible D gene TRBD1, 6 bases. The CDR3 is 13 residues long. V lost 3 bases to trimming and J lost 5 bases, with 10 bases between them. The germline V gene encodes CDR1 MDHEN and CDR2 SYDVKM. The CDR3 sequence is CASSFSGVETQYF. The CDR3 region has the DNA TGTGCCAGCAGTTTCTCAGGGGTGGAGACCCAGTACTTC.

Comments on this clone: The junction departs from the called germline gene at one end, perhaps through a read error. The rearrangement uses TRBV7-7 and TRBJ2-3; 8 bases fit TRBD1. The V gene's germline CDR1 is SSHAT and CDR2 FNYEAQ (reference sequence). CDR3 size: 15 residues. The CDR3 coding sequence is TGTGCTAGCAGCCCCCTCCCTCCGGACAGGGCGCCGCAGTATTTT. This gives the protein CASSPLPPDRAPQYF.

This chain connects TRBV29-1 to TRBJ1-1, with 10 nucleotides matching TRBD1. V lost 6 bases to trimming and J lost 2 bases; unmatched junction nucleotides: 6. The germline CDR1 and CDR2 sequences are SQVTM and ANQGSEA. The CDR3 sequence is 14 residues long. The CDR3, as DNA: TGCAGCGTGGGTGGGGACAGGGGTAACACTGAAGCTTTCTTT. Its protein product is CSVGGDRGNTEAFF.